This T cell receptor (beta chain) is from a study of T cell changes during pregnancy in multiple sclerosis. With V trimmed by 1 base and J by 0 bases, 4 bases remained unmatched. The V gene's germline CDR1 is SGHKS and CDR2 YYEKEE (reference sequence). The CDR3 is made up of 16 amino acids. Produced via immunoSEQ multiplex PCR; TCRdb's table is partial and in-frame only. This table has about 36,000 clones, about 88% appearing once. Here the sequenced sample was CD8+ T cells from peripheral blood mononuclear cells, taken in the third trimester of pregnancy. The chain is built from TRBV5-5 and TRBJ1-5; 7 nucleotides line up with TRBD1. The TCR sequence derives from a female donor with multiple sclerosis, enrolled in a pregnancy study. The DNA for the CDR3 is TGTGCCAGCAGCTTGATTGGGACAGATAGCAATCAGCCCCAGCATTTT. This gives the protein CASSLIGTDSNQPQHF. The complete variable domain, with remaining parts taken from reference TRBV5-5 and TRBJ1-5, reads DAGVTQSPTHLIKTRGQQVTLRCSPISGHKSVSWYQQVLGQGPQFIFQYYEKEERGRGNFPDRFSARQFPNYSSELNVNALLLGDSALYLCASSLIGTDSNQPQHFGDGTRLSIL.